This T cell receptor (beta chain) was recorded in a study of memory CD4+ T cells and cytomegalovirus serostatus. Regarding the study as a whole: CMV serostatus prediction reached median AUC about 0.95, or 0.9 with US-trained model. About 40% of the roughly 150 known CMV-associated TCRbeta sequences appeared in CD4+ memory.

CDR3 length equals 13 residues. The V gene's germline CDR1 is MDHEN and CDR2 SYDVKM. V dropped 6 bases and J dropped 7 bases, with 16 bases sitting between them. The sort gate was single viable CD3+CD4+CD8-CD45RO+ cells for memory CD4+ T cells. Sequenced by immunoSEQ multiplex PCR; TCRdb stores in-frame clones only, minus some. Seen here are about 41,000 clones, about 82% observed once, and the top ten hold under 7.5%. Regarding this clone: Antigen: not known.

The V call is TRBV28, the J call TRBJ2-7, with unresolved D. The TCR was taken from an adult in good health and CMV-seronegative. The sequencing input was memory CD4+ T cells from blood. CDR3 in DNA: TGTGCCAGCAGCACGTATAAGGACGGGGAGCAGTACTTC. As protein: CASSTYKDGEQYF.